Below, 14 T cell receptor beta chains from the same sample are listed, as sequenced in a study of OX40 agonist ivuxolimab in advanced cancers. Profiled with immunoSEQ multiplex PCR; TCRdb holds only in-frame clones, not every one. The table has 65,000 to 80,000 clones, 91% seen once. The sequences come from CD4+ or CD8+ T cells sorted from blood, collected in a trial of the OX40 agonist ivuxolimab. The source of these receptors is an adult with an advanced solid tumor such as melanoma, head and neck, liver or kidney cancer.

J is TRBJ2-7 and V is TRBV7-8; D uncertain. The V gene's germline CDR1 is SGHVS and CDR2 FQNEAQ. V was trimmed by 4 bases and J by 2 bases, leaving 18 bases between them. The CDR3 extends over 16 amino acids. The DNA of the CDR3 is TGTGCCAGCAGCTCCCCCGGCTCGGGTGCGCCCTACGAGCAGTACTTC. Translating it yields CASSSPGSGAPYEQYF.

This chain joins TRBV27 and TRBJ2-1, with 9 bases identical to TRBD2. This CDR3 spans 16 amino acids. J lost 0 bases, V lost 8 bases, and 8 bases had no gene match. The V gene's germline CDR1 is MNHEY and CDR2 SMNVEV (reference sequence). The CDR3 sequence is CASANSGSSSYNEQFF. DNA of the CDR3: TGTGCCAGCGCAAATAGCGGGAGTAGCTCCTACAATGAGCAGTTCTTC.

The chain has TRBV6-6 and TRBJ2-3; a possible D gene is TRBD2 (6 bases). The germline CDR1 and CDR2 sequences are MNHNY and SVGAGI (reference sequence). The V and J ends lost 2 bases and 2 bases respectively, with 11 bases between them. This CDR3 comprises 15 residues. CDR3 sequence (DNA): TGTGCCAGCAGTTACGAGGGAGGCTCCACAGATACGCAGTATTTT. Protein: CASSYEGGSTDTQYF.

V is TRBV30 and J is TRBJ2-2; 10 nucleotides match TRBD2. This CDR3 has 14 residues. Per germline, CDR1 GTSNPN and CDR2 SVGIG (reference sequence). With V trimmed by 6 bases and J by 7 bases, 8 bases remained unmatched. The CDR3 reads CACSSGRSVGELFF. The DNA of the CDR3 is TGTGCCTGTAGTAGCGGGAGGTCGGTCGGGGAGCTGTTTTTT. The full variable domain, completed using reference TRBV30 and TRBJ2-2, is SQTIHQWPATLVQPVGSPLSLECTVEGTSNPNLYWYRQAAGRGLQLLFYSVGIGQISSEVPQNLSASRPQDRQFILSSKKLLLSDSGFYLCACSSGRSVGELFFGEGSRLTVL.

The chain has TRBV5-1 and TRBJ2-7, with a weak D call TRBD1 (6 bases). Per germline, CDR1 SGHRS and CDR2 YFSETQ. The ends were cut back, 4 bases at V and 4 bases at J, with 9 bases in the middle. The CDR3 is 12 residues long. The CDR3 region has the DNA TGCGCCAGCAGCCCGGACAGATACGAGCAGTACTTC. Residues: CASSPDRYEQYF.

The rearrangement joins TRBV11-2 to TRBJ2-3; no firm D call. The CDR3 is made up of 12 amino acids. Trimming took 5 bases from V and 7 from J, leaving 10 bases between them. Germline CDR1 is SGHAT and CDR2 is FQNNGV. The CDR3: CASSPEMNTQYF. The CDR3 DNA reads TGTGCCAGCAGCCCCGAGATGAATACGCAGTATTTT.

The chain combines TRBV7-9 with TRBJ2-1; no reliable D call. Germline-derived CDR1 and CDR2 are SEHNR and FQNEAQ (reference sequence). The CDR3 is made up of 12 amino acids. Trimming cost V 3 bases and J 5 bases, with 5 bases left between them. CDR3: CASSFADNEQFF. The CDR3 DNA sequence: TGTGCCAGCAGCTTCGCAGACAATGAGCAGTTCTTC.

A few counts support this clone. The chain recombines TRBV9 with TRBJ2-1; D gene unclear. CDR1 is SGDLS, CDR2 YYNGEE, per germline. With 0 bases removed from V and 0 bases from J, the gap between germline ends came to 7 bases. This CDR3 is 15 amino acids long. In nucleotides, the CDR3 is TGTGCCAGCAGCGTAGTCCCGGACTCCTACAATGAGCAGTTCTTC. It codes for CASSVVPDSYNEQFF.

The DNA of the CDR3 is TGTGCCAGCAGTTTACGGCAGGGGGCCGGCACTGAAGCTTTCTTT. This translates into CASSLRQGAGTEAFF. The chain couples TRBV27 to TRBJ1-1; 8 nucleotides agree with TRBD1. This CDR3 is 15 amino acids long. Trimming took 2 bases from V and 4 from J; bases not matched to a gene: 6. In germline, CDR1 is MNHEY, CDR2 SMNVEV (reference sequence).

The rearrangement links TRBV5-6 to TRBJ2-3; possible D gene TRBD1, 6 bases. This CDR3 comprises 17 residues. Germline CDR1 and CDR2: SGHDT and YYEEEE. The V end was cut by 0 bases, the J end by 0 bases, with 14 bases between. CDR3 nucleotide sequence: TGTGCCAGCAGCTTGGCAGGGGAATCTTTTAGCACAGATACGCAGTATTTT. It yields the protein CASSLAGESFSTDTQYF.

The chain recombines TRBV5-6 with TRBJ2-7; TRBD1 agrees at 8 bases. Per the germline V gene, CDR1 is SGHDT and CDR2 is YYEEEE. Trimming removed 4 bases from V and 2 bases from J; junction bases left unmatched: 8. This CDR3 has 15 residues. CDR3 nucleotide sequence: TGTGCCAGCAGCCAGAAGACAGGGGACCCCTACGAGCAGTACTTC. Amino acid sequence: CASSQKTGDPYEQYF. Based on the CDR3 plus reference TRBV5-6 and TRBJ2-7, the full variable domain is DAGVTQSPTHLIKTRGQQVTLRCSPKSGHDTVSWYQQALGQGPQFIFQYYEEEERQRGNFPDRFSGHQFPNYSSELNVNALLLGDSALYLCASSQKTGDPYEQYFGPGTRLTVT.

This chain connects TRBV7-9 to TRBJ1-5; 7 positions match TRBD1. The CDR3 contains 15 residues. V was pared by 4 bases and J by 3 bases, with 6 bases of the junction left unmatched. From germline, CDR1 is SEHNR and CDR2 FQNEAQ (reference sequence). The CDR3 sequence: CASSSTGPLNQPQHF. The CDR3 DNA reads TGTGCCAGCAGCTCGACAGGGCCACTCAATCAGCCCCAGCATTTT.

The rearrangement uses TRBV27 and TRBJ1-2; a weak D match, TRBD1 (6 bases). The V end was cut by 2 bases, the J end by 2 bases, with 6 bases between. Per the germline V gene, CDR1 is MNHEY and CDR2 is SMNVEV (reference sequence). This CDR3 spans 13 amino acids. The CDR3 here is CASSLTGNYGYTF. Here the CDR3 DNA reads TGTGCCAGCAGTTTAACAGGGAACTATGGCTACACCTTC.

The J gene is TRBJ1-4, the V gene TRBV18; D is unresolved. The CDR3 has 14 residues. Germline V gene sequence: CDR1 KGHSH, CDR2 LQKENI. The ends were cut back, 4 bases at V and 4 bases at J, with 10 bases in the middle. In DNA form, the CDR3 reads TGTGCCAGCTCACTGGACGGTTATAATGAAAAACTGTTTTTT. Translation gives CASSLDGYNEKLFF.